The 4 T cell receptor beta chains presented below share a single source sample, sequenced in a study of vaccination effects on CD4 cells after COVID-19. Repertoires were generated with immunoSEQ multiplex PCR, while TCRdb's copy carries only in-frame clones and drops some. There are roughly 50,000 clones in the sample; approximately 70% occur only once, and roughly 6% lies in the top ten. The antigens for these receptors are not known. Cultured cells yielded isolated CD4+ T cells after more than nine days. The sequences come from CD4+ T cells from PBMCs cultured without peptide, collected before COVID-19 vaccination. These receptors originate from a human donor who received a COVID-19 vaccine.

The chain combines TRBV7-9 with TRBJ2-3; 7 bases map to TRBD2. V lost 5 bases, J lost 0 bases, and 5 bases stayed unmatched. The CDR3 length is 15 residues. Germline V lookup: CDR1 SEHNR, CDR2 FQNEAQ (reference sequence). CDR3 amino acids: CASSEGTTSTDTQYF. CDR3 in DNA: TGTGCCAGCAGCGAAGGGACTACTAGCACAGATACGCAGTATTTT.

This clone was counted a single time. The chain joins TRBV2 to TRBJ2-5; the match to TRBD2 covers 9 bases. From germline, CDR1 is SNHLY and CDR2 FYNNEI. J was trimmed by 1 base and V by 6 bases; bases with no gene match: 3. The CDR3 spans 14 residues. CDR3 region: CASRVRGGQETQYF. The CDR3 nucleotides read TGTGCCAGCAGGGTGCGGGGGGGCCAAGAGACCCAGTACTTC.

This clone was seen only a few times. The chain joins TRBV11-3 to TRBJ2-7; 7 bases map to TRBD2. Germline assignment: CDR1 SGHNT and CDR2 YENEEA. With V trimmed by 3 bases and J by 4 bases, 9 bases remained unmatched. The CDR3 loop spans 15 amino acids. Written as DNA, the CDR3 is TGTGCCAGCAGCTTGCGATCCGGGGGAGGGTACGAGCAGTACTTC. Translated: CASSLRSGGGYEQYF. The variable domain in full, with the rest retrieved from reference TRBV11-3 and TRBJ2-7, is EAGVVQSPRYKIIEKKQPVAFWCNPISGHNTLYWYLQNLGQGPELLIRYENEEAVDDSQLPKDRFSAERLKGVDSTLKIQPAELGDSAVYLCASSLRSGGGYEQYFGPGTRLTVT.

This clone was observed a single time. CDR3 nucleotides: TGTGCCAGCAGCCCGACTAGCGGGGGGGCGGGTGAGCAGTTCTTC. This gives the protein CASSPTSGGAGEQFF. J is TRBJ2-1 and V is TRBV2, with 14 bases fitting TRBD2. This CDR3 region has 15 residues. CDR1 and CDR2 (germline): SNHLY, FYNNEI. V dropped 6 bases and J dropped 9; count of bases not matched to a gene: 7. Full variable domain (missing parts from reference TRBV2 and TRBJ2-1): EPEVTQTPSHQVTQMGQEVILRCVPISNHLYFYWYRQILGQKVEFLVSFYNNEISEKSEIFDDQFSVERPDGSNFTLKIRSTKLEDSAMYFCASSPTSGGAGEQFFGPGTRLTVL.